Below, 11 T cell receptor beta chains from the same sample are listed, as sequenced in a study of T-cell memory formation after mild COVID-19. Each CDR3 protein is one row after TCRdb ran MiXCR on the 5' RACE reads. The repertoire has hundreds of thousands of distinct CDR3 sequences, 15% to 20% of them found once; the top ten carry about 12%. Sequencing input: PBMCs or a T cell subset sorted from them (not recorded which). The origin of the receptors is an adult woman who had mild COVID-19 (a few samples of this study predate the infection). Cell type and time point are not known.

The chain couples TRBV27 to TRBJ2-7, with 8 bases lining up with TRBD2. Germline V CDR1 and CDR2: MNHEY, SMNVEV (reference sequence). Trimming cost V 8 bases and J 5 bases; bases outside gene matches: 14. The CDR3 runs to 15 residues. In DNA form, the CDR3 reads TGTGCCAGCCTAAGGCGGGGGGCGCAAACAAACGAGCAGTACTTC. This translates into CASLRRGAQTNEQYF.

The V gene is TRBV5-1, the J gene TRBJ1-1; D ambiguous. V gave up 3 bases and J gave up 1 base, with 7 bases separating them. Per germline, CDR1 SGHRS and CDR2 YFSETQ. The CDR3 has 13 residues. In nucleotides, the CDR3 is TGCGCCAGCAGCTGGGATCCGAACACTGAAGCTTTCTTT. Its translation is CASSWDPNTEAFF.

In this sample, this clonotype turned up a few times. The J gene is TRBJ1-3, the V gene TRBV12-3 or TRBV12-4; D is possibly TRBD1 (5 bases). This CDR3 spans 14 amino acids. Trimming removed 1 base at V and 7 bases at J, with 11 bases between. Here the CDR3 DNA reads TGTGCCAGCAGTTTAGAACGGGGGTGGAACACCATATATTTT. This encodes CASSLERGWNTIYF.

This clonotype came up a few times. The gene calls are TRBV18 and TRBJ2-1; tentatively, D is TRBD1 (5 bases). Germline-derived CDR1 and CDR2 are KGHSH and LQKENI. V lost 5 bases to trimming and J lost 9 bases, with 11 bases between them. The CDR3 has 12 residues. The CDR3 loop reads CASSSSGIEQFF. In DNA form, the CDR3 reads TGTGCCAGCTCATCCTCAGGGATTGAGCAGTTCTTC.

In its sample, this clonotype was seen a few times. The CDR3 protein is CASSQERTSLGTDTQYF. The CDR3 region has the DNA TGCGCCAGCAGCCAAGAAAGGACTAGCTTGGGCACAGATACGCAGTATTTT. The rearrangement uses TRBV4-3 and TRBJ2-3, with 8 bases aligning to TRBD2. This CDR3 is 17 amino acids long. J gave up 1 base and V 0 bases, and 6 bases lay outside the gene matches. CDR1 is LGHNA and CDR2 is YSLEER in the germline V gene.

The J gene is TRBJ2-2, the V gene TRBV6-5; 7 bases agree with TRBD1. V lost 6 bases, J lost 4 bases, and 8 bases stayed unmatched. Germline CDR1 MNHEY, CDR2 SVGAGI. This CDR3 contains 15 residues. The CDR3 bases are TGTGCCAGCAGGATAGGACAGGCGGGCACCGGGGAGCTGTTTTTT. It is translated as CASRIGQAGTGELFF.

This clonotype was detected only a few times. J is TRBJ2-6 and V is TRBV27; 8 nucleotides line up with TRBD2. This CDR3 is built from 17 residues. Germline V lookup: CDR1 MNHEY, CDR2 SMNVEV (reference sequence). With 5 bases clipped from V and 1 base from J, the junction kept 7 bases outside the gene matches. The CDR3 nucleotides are TGTGCCAGCAGTCGTCCAGCGGGAGATTCTGGGGCCAACGTCCTGACTTTC. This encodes CASSRPAGDSGANVLTF.

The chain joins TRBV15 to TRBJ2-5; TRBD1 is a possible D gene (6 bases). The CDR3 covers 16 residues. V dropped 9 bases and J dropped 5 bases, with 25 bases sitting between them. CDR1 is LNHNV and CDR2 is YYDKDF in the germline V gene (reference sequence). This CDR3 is CATLPRTVGRAETQYF. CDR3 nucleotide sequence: TGTGCCACGTTACCCCGGACAGTAGGCCGGGCGGAGACCCAGTACTTC.

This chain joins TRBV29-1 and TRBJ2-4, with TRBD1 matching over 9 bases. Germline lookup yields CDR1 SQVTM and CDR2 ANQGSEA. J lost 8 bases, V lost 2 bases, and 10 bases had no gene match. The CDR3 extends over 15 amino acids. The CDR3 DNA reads TGCAGCGTTGAATTGGTGGGACAGGGTTCGTACATTCAGTACTTC. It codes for CSVELVGQGSYIQYF.

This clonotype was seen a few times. In nucleotides, the CDR3 is TGTGCCAGCACGGGACTAGCTTACGAGCAGTACTTC. Encoded protein: CASTGLAYEQYF. V gene TRBV6-5 combines with J gene TRBJ2-7; 9 bases are shared with TRBD2. V was clipped by 7 bases and J by 4 bases; unmatched bases: 2. The CDR3 runs 12 residues. Germline CDR1 is MNHEY and CDR2 is SVGAGI.

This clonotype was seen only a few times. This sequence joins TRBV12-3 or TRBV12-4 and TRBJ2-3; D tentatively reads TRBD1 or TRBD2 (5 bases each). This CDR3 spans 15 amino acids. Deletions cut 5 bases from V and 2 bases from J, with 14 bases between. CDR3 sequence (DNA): TGTGCCAGCAGTCCCCGGGACCAAGCCACAGATACGCAGTATTTT. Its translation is CASSPRDQATDTQYF.